Listed below are T cell receptor beta chains from one sample, sequenced in a study of immune evolution from preneoplasia to lung adenocarcinoma. Profiling relied on immunoSEQ multiplex PCR, and the TCRdb table lists in-frame clones only, not all of them. The sample contains some 6,200 clones, 75% to 80% of which appear only once. Sequenced sample: FFPE lung adenocarcinoma in situ tissue. These receptors originate from a donor aged 70 or over with lung adenocarcinoma. Each CDR3 is given with its conserved first and last residue. A D gene is named only where the DNA matches it firmly. A clone size is listed for some rows: how often the clone was seen (once, few, many), or a class if it is expanded.

d_call: -
j_call: TRBJ1-2
clone_size: -
v_call: TRBV5-5
cdr3_nt: TGTGCCAGCAGCCTTGATCCGCTTTCGGGCTACACCTTC
cdr3_aa: CASSLDPLSGYTF

d_call: -
j_call: TRBJ2-1
clone_size: -
v_call: TRBV27
cdr3_nt: TGTGCCAGCAGTCCCTATCTAATCACCGGAGCTGGTGAGCAGTTCTTC
cdr3_aa: CASSPYLITGAGEQFF

d_call: -
j_call: TRBJ2-5
clone_size: -
v_call: TRBV5-1
cdr3_nt: TGCGCCAGCAGCCCCACCGGAGGAGGGCGGGAGACCCAGTACTTC
cdr3_aa: CASSPTGGGRETQYF

d_call: -
j_call: TRBJ2-5
clone_size: -
v_call: TRBV7-3
cdr3_nt: TGTGCCAGCAGCTTAACGGGGGGCGAGACCCAGTACTTC
cdr3_aa: CASSLTGGETQYF

d_call: -
j_call: TRBJ1-1
clone_size: -
v_call: TRBV10-2
cdr3_nt: TGCGCCAGCAGTGACAGGGCGAACACTGAAGCTTTCTTT
cdr3_aa: CASSDRANTEAFF

d_call: TRBD1
j_call: TRBJ2-7
clone_size: -
v_call: TRBV28
cdr3_nt: TGTGCCAGCAGCCCCCTGGGACAGGGGATTTACGAGCAGTACTTC
cdr3_aa: CASSPLGQGIYEQYF

d_call: -
j_call: TRBJ2-1
clone_size: -
v_call: TRBV9
cdr3_nt: TGTGCCAGCAGCGTCCAAAGCGCCTACAATGAGCAGTTCTTC
cdr3_aa: CASSVQSAYNEQFF

d_call: -
j_call: TRBJ1-1
clone_size: -
v_call: TRBV19
cdr3_nt: TGTGCCAGTGGGAGGAAGGTCAACACTGAAGCTTTCTTT
cdr3_aa: CASGRKVNTEAFF

d_call: -
j_call: TRBJ1-3
clone_size: once
v_call: TRBV9
cdr3_nt: TGTGCCAGCAGCGTGAGTGCGGTAGTTGGAAACACCATATATTTT
cdr3_aa: CASSVSAVVGNTIYF

d_call: -
j_call: TRBJ2-5
clone_size: -
v_call: TRBV6-1
cdr3_nt: TGTGCCAGCAGTGAAAACAGGGTGAGGTCTACGGGGGAGACCCAGTACTTC
cdr3_aa: CASSENRVRSTGETQYF

d_call: -
j_call: TRBJ1-1
clone_size: -
v_call: TRBV18
cdr3_nt: TGTGCCAGCTCACCCATAAGGAACACTGAAGCTTTCTTT
cdr3_aa: CASSPIRNTEAFF

d_call: -
j_call: TRBJ1-2
clone_size: once
v_call: TRBV7-8
cdr3_nt: TGTGCCAGCAGCTTGGCGGGGTTTGGCTACACCTTC
cdr3_aa: CASSLAGFGYTF

d_call: TRBD1
j_call: TRBJ1-4
clone_size: -
v_call: TRBV7-3
cdr3_nt: TGTGCCAGCAGTTCCGGACAGGGGGAAAAACTGTTTTTT
cdr3_aa: CASSSGQGEKLFF

d_call: -
j_call: TRBJ2-1
clone_size: few
v_call: TRBV30
cdr3_nt: TGTGCCTGGAACCAGGGGTCTATCGATGAGCAGTTCTTC
cdr3_aa: CAWNQGSIDEQFF

d_call: -
j_call: TRBJ1-2
clone_size: -
v_call: TRBV30
cdr3_nt: TGTGCCTGGAGTGTGGCTGGGGCAGGGGTCACCTATGGCTACACCTTC
cdr3_aa: CAWSVAGAGVTYGYTF

d_call: -
j_call: TRBJ2-1
clone_size: -
v_call: TRBV10-3
cdr3_nt: TGTGCCATCAGTACAGGACCGGGCAATGAGCAGTTCTTC
cdr3_aa: CAISTGPGNEQFF

d_call: -
j_call: TRBJ1-4
clone_size: -
v_call: TRBV5-1
cdr3_nt: TGCGCCAGCAGCTCGGGCATCTCGTTGGAGGAAAAACTGTTTTTT
cdr3_aa: CASSSGISLEEKLFF

d_call: TRBD2
j_call: TRBJ2-7
clone_size: once
v_call: TRBV6-1
cdr3_nt: TGTGCCAGCAGTGCTCTCAATCCCGGGACTAGAAAGGGCTACGAGCAGTACTTC
cdr3_aa: CASSALNPGTRKGYEQYF

d_call: TRBD1
j_call: TRBJ1-1
clone_size: -
v_call: TRBV28
cdr3_nt: TGTGCCAGCAGACGGACAGGGAGGGCTGAAGCTTTCTTT
cdr3_aa: CASRRTGRAEAFF

d_call: -
j_call: TRBJ1-1
clone_size: large
v_call: TRBV5-4
cdr3_nt: TGTGCCAGCCGCTTGGGGGGGCAGAACACTGAAGCTTTCTTT
cdr3_aa: CASRLGGQNTEAFF

d_call: -
j_call: TRBJ1-2
clone_size: -
v_call: TRBV5-1
cdr3_nt: TGCGCCAGCAGCTTGGGGGAGGGCTACACCTTC
cdr3_aa: CASSLGEGYTF

d_call: TRBD1
j_call: TRBJ2-7
clone_size: -
v_call: TRBV30
cdr3_nt: TGTGCCTGGAGGGACAGGGGGATCAGCGAGCAGTACTTC
cdr3_aa: CAWRDRGISEQYF

d_call: -
j_call: TRBJ2-1
clone_size: -
v_call: TRBV9
cdr3_nt: TGTGCCAGCAGCGGTCTATTTGGGGGTGAGCAGTTCTTC
cdr3_aa: CASSGLFGGEQFF

d_call: -
j_call: TRBJ2-1
clone_size: -
v_call: TRBV7-9
cdr3_nt: TGTGCCAGCAGCGATTTTAGTGAGCAGTTCTTC
cdr3_aa: CASSDFSEQFF

d_call: -
j_call: TRBJ2-7
clone_size: -
v_call: TRBV29-1
cdr3_nt: TGCAGCGGGCAGGGTCCGCGAGAGCAGTACTTC
cdr3_aa: CSGQGPREQYF

d_call: TRBD1
j_call: TRBJ1-5
clone_size: -
v_call: TRBV6-6
cdr3_nt: TGTGCCAGCAGTCCCAGGGGGAGCAATCAGCCCCAGCATTTT
cdr3_aa: CASSPRGSNQPQHF

d_call: TRBD2
j_call: TRBJ2-1
clone_size: -
v_call: TRBV19
cdr3_nt: TGTGCCAGTAGTACGGGACTAGCGTCCAATGAGCAGTTCTTC
cdr3_aa: CASSTGLASNEQFF

d_call: -
j_call: TRBJ1-4
clone_size: -
v_call: TRBV19
cdr3_nt: TGTGCCAGTAGCATCCGTATTGCGGTGACTAATGAAAAACTGTTTTTT
cdr3_aa: CASSIRIAVTNEKLFF

d_call: -
j_call: TRBJ1-1
clone_size: -
v_call: TRBV4-2
cdr3_nt: TGTGCCAGCAGCTTCCAAGGTGAAGCTTTCTTT
cdr3_aa: CASSFQGEAFF

d_call: -
j_call: TRBJ1-4
clone_size: -
v_call: TRBV18
cdr3_nt: TGTGCCAGCTCACCACCATTAGATGGTGATGGAAAACTGTTTTTT
cdr3_aa: CASSPPLDGDGKLFF

d_call: TRBD1
j_call: TRBJ1-2
clone_size: -
v_call: TRBV11-3
cdr3_nt: TGTGCCAGCAGTCCCGATACAGGGGAACGAGAGAACTATGGCTACACCTTC
cdr3_aa: CASSPDTGERENYGYTF

d_call: -
j_call: TRBJ2-1
clone_size: -
v_call: TRBV7-3
cdr3_nt: TGTGCCAGCGGGAGGACGAGGGGCGATGAGCAGTTCTTC
cdr3_aa: CASGRTRGDEQFF

d_call: -
j_call: TRBJ1-6
clone_size: few
v_call: TRBV6-5
cdr3_nt: TGTGCCAGCAGACAGGGCGGGGATTCGAGAAGACCCCTCCACTTT
cdr3_aa: CASRQGGDSRRPLHF

d_call: -
j_call: TRBJ2-3
clone_size: -
v_call: TRBV6-1
cdr3_nt: TGTGCCAGCAGTGAGAGTCGATTCGGCGGGAGCACAGATACGCAGTATTTT
cdr3_aa: CASSESRFGGSTDTQYF

d_call: TRBD1
j_call: TRBJ2-3
clone_size: -
v_call: TRBV7-3
cdr3_nt: TGTGCCAGCAGCGCGGGACAGGGGATGGATACGCAGTATTTT
cdr3_aa: CASSAGQGMDTQYF

d_call: -
j_call: TRBJ2-2
clone_size: -
v_call: TRBV14
cdr3_nt: TGTGCCAGCAGCCGACTCAACACCGCGAACACCGGGGAGCTGTTTTTT
cdr3_aa: CASSRLNTANTGELFF

d_call: -
j_call: TRBJ1-1
clone_size: few
v_call: TRBV2
cdr3_nt: TGTGCCAGCAGTGAAGCACTATCCCCCGCTACAGGGAACACTGAAGCTTTCTTT
cdr3_aa: CASSEALSPATGNTEAFF

d_call: TRBD2
j_call: TRBJ2-1
clone_size: -
v_call: TRBV29-1
cdr3_nt: TGCAGCGTTGAACTGGCGGGAGGGCCGGGTGAGCAGTTCTTC
cdr3_aa: CSVELAGGPGEQFF

d_call: -
j_call: TRBJ1-2
clone_size: -
v_call: TRBV5-4
cdr3_nt: TGTGCCAGCAGCTTGGCCCTCCGGAGTAACTATGGCTACACCTTC
cdr3_aa: CASSLALRSNYGYTF

d_call: -
j_call: TRBJ1-4
clone_size: -
v_call: TRBV5-4
cdr3_nt: TGTGCCAGCAGCTTGAGGGAGAGCCCCGAAAAACTGTTTTTT
cdr3_aa: CASSLRESPEKLFF

d_call: TRBD2
j_call: TRBJ2-7
clone_size: -
v_call: TRBV4-2
cdr3_nt: TGTGCCAGCAGCCAAGACCTCCGACTAGCGGGACCTACGGGCGAGCAGTACTTC
cdr3_aa: CASSQDLRLAGPTGEQYF

d_call: TRBD2
j_call: TRBJ2-1
clone_size: -
v_call: TRBV6-4
cdr3_nt: TGTGCCAGCTCCGACGGAGCGGGGACGAGCAATGAGCAGTTCTTC
cdr3_aa: CASSDGAGTSNEQFF

d_call: -
j_call: TRBJ2-7
clone_size: once
v_call: TRBV2
cdr3_nt: TGTGCCAGCAGTGTTCCCCTGGCAGCCCTCGGCTACGAGCAGTACTTC
cdr3_aa: CASSVPLAALGYEQYF

d_call: -
j_call: TRBJ1-3
clone_size: -
v_call: TRBV5-1
cdr3_nt: TGCGCCAGCAGCTTGGGGCAGAGAAACACCATATATTTT
cdr3_aa: CASSLGQRNTIYF

d_call: -
j_call: TRBJ2-2
clone_size: -
v_call: TRBV19
cdr3_nt: TGTGCCAGTAGTACGGAGGCCAACACCGGGGAGCTGTTTTTT
cdr3_aa: CASSTEANTGELFF

d_call: -
j_call: TRBJ1-4
clone_size: -
v_call: TRBV19
cdr3_nt: TGTGCCAGTAGGGGCGAAGGGCGGGATGAAAAACTGTTTTTT
cdr3_aa: CASRGEGRDEKLFF

d_call: -
j_call: TRBJ2-5
clone_size: -
v_call: TRBV5-1
cdr3_nt: TGCGCCAGCAGCTCGGCCTGGGAGGAAGAGACCCAGTACTTC
cdr3_aa: CASSSAWEEETQYF

d_call: -
j_call: TRBJ1-1
clone_size: few
v_call: TRBV6-1
cdr3_nt: TGTGCCAGCAGTGAGCGGGCGACGAACACTGAAGCTTTCTTT
cdr3_aa: CASSERATNTEAFF

d_call: TRBD2
j_call: TRBJ2-3
clone_size: -
v_call: TRBV11-3
cdr3_nt: TGTGCCAGCAGCTTAGTGGGACTAGCGGGGGGCCGCCCGGTTACGCAGTATTTT
cdr3_aa: CASSLVGLAGGRPVTQYF

d_call: -
j_call: TRBJ2-5
clone_size: once
v_call: TRBV2
cdr3_nt: TGTGCCAGCAGTGATTGGGCCAAACCCCTGGGAGAGACCCAGTACTTC
cdr3_aa: CASSDWAKPLGETQYF

d_call: -
j_call: TRBJ1-4
clone_size: -
v_call: TRBV6-6
cdr3_nt: TGTGCCAGCACCTCGACGGGAAGGGGGGGAGAAAAACTGTTTTTT
cdr3_aa: CASTSTGRGGEKLFF